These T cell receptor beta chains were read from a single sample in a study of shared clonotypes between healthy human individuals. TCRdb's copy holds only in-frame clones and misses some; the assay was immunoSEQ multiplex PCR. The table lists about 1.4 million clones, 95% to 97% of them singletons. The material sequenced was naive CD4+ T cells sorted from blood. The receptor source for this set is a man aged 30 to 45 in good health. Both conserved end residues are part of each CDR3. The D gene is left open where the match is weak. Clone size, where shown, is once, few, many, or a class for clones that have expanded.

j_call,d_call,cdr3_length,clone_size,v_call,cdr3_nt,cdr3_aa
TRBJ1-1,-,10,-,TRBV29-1,TGCAGCGTTGAAGTGAGGCGTGCTTTCTTT,CSVEVRRAFF
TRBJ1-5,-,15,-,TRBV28,TGTGCCAGCAGACTCGGGAGCACCGGCAATCAGCCCCAGCATTTT,CASRLGSTGNQPQHF
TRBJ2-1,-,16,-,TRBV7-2,TGTGCCAGCAGCTTAAGGACTATCCTACTGTACAATGAGCAGTTCTTC,CASSLRTILLYNEQFF
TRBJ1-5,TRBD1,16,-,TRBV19,TGTGCCAGTAGAACTCGGGGGACAGGGGGAAATCAGCCCCAGCATTTT,CASRTRGTGGNQPQHF
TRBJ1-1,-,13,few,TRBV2,TGTGCCAGCTTCCAGGACATGAACACTGAAGCTTTCTTT,CASFQDMNTEAFF
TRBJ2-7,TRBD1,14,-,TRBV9,TGTGCCAGCAGCGTAGCAGGGACAGCCTACGAGCAGTACTTC,CASSVAGTAYEQYF
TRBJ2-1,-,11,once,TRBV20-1,TGCAGTGCCCGGACGTTCAATGAGCAGTTCTTC,CSARTFNEQFF
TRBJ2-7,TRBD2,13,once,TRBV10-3,TGTGCCACCGGGACTAGCGGAACCTACGAGCAGTACTTC,CATGTSGTYEQYF
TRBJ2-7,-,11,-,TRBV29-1,TGCAGCGTTGCAGGTACCTACGAGCAGTACTTC,CSVAGTYEQYF
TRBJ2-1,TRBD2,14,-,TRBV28,TGTGCCAGCAGTTGGGGCGGTGGCGGGAGGGAAGAGTTCTTC,CASSWGGGGREEFF
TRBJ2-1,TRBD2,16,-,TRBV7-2,TGTGCCAGCAGCGCCCTACTAGCGGGAAGGGCACTTGAGCAGTTCTTC,CASSALLAGRALEQFF
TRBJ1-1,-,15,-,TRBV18,TGTGCCAGCTCACCACCCAGGGGTGGAGATGATGAAGCTTTCTTT,CASSPPRGGDDEAFF
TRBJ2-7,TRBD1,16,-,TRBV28,TGTGCCAGCAGTTTCCCGCCGAGACAGGGGGGGTACGAGCAGTACTTC,CASSFPPRQGGYEQYF
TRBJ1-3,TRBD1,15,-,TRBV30,TGTGCCGCACAGGGGGGCAGGGACTCTGGAAACACCATATATTTT,CAAQGGRDSGNTIYF
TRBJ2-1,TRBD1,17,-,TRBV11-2,TGTGCCAGCAGCTTAATGCTACGGGACAGGTACTACAATGAGCAGTTCTTC,CASSLMLRDRYYNEQFF
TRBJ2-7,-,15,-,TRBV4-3,TGCGCCAGCAGCCAAAATCCCGCAGGTATCTACGAGCAGTACTTC,CASSQNPAGIYEQYF
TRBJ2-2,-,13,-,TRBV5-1,TGCGCCACCAACAAAGAGGGTTCCGGGGAGCTGTTTTTT,CATNKEGSGELFF
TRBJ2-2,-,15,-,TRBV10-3,TGTGCCATCAGCGGGGGGACAGGCGGGACCGGGGAGCTGTTTTTT,CAISGGTGGTGELFF
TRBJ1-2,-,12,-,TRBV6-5,TGTGCCAGCAGTTACTCGGCTCAGGGCCTTACCTTC,CASSYSAQGLTF
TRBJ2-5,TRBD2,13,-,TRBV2,TGTGCCAGCAAGCGGGGTATTAGTGAGACCCAGTACTTC,CASKRGISETQYF
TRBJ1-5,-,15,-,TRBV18,TGTGCCAGCTCACCAGAGTCGCAGTCCAATCAGCCCCAGCATTTT,CASSPESQSNQPQHF
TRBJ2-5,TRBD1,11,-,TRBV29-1,TGCAGCGTTCGGACAGGGTCAACCCAGTACTTC,CSVRTGSTQYF
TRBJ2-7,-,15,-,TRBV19,TGTGCCAGTAGTATTTTTACTAGCCGAGAGAGTGAGCAGTACTTC,CASSIFTSRESEQYF
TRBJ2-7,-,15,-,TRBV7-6,TGTGCCAGCAGTATCGGGACCCTCAGGATGGACGAGCAGTACTTC,CASSIGTLRMDEQYF
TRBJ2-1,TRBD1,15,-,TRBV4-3,TGCGCCAGCAGCCAAGTGGGGACAGGGGGCAATGAGCAGTTCTTC,CASSQVGTGGNEQFF
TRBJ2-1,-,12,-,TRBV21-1,TGTGCCAGCAGCAAAACTTACAATGAGCAGTTCTTC,CASSKTYNEQFF
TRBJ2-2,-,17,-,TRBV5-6,TGTGCCAGCAGCCCAAATCGTGGTCTGGGGTATCCCGGGGAGCTGTTTTTT,CASSPNRGLGYPGELFF
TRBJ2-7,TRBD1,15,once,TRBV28,TGTGCCAGCAGACCGGCGGGGACAGGCCGATACGAGCAGTACTTC,CASRPAGTGRYEQYF
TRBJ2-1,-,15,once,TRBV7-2,TGTGCCAGCAGATCTCGGGACCTCTACTTCGATGAGCAGTTCTTC,CASRSRDLYFDEQFF
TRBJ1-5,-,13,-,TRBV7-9,TGTGCCAGCAGCGTCAGAGGTGATCAGCCCCAGCATTTT,CASSVRGDQPQHF
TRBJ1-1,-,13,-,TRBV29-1,TGCAGCGCCTGGGGCAGCATGAACACTGAAGCTTTCTTT,CSAWGSMNTEAFF
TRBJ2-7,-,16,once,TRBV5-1,TGCGCCAGCAGCTTGGAGTCAGGACCTGGGGGTTACGAGCAGTACTTC,CASSLESGPGGYEQYF
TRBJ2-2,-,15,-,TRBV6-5,TGTGCCAGCAGTTCCGCCCGAGCCTTAGGCGGGGAGCTGTTTTTT,CASSSARALGGELFF
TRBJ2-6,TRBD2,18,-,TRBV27,TGTGCCAGCAGTTCCGTGGGGAGGGTTCCCTCTGGGGCCAACGTCCTGACTTTC,CASSSVGRVPSGANVLTF
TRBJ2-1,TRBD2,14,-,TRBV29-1,TGCAGCGTTGACGTGACTAGCGGGTACAATGAGCAGTTCTTC,CSVDVTSGYNEQFF